A selection of T cell receptor beta chains follows, all from one sample in a study of T cell repertoires in ileal Crohn's disease. Data came from immunoSEQ multiplex PCR; TCRdb stores just in-frame clones and leaves some out. The top ten clones hold roughly 6.7% of a sample with fewer than 20,000 clones, 60% of them seen once. The sequenced sample consisted of ileal tissue. Receptor source: an adult with Crohn's disease. Both conserved end residues are part of each CDR3. A D gene is named only where the DNA matches it firmly. Expanded clones are given a class, and other clones once, few, many or no size at all.

size	V	D	J	CDR3	DNA
.	TRBV7-4	.	TRBJ2-1	CASSLGTRSSYNEQFF	TGTGCCAGCAGCCTCGGGACTCGAAGCTCCTACAATGAGCAGTTCTTC
.	TRBV10-3	.	TRBJ2-7	CAISTGNEQYF	TGTGCCATCAGTACAGGAAACGAGCAGTACTTC
.	TRBV11-3	.	TRBJ2-2	CASSLDPLSPGELFF	TGTGCCAGCAGCTTAGATCCACTAAGCCCCGGGGAGCTGTTTTTT
.	TRBV30	.	TRBJ1-3	CAWRSSSGNTIYF	TGTGCCTGGAGGAGTAGCTCTGGAAACACCATATATTTT
.	TRBV28	.	TRBJ2-5	CASSSHRRGKTQYF	TGTGCCAGCAGTTCACACAGGAGAGGAAAGACCCAGTACTTC
.	TRBV27	TRBD2	TRBJ2-5	CASSLSGKGETQYF	TGTGCCAGCAGTTTAAGCGGGAAGGGCGAGACCCAGTACTTC
.	TRBV7-9	TRBD1	TRBJ1-3	CASSFQQGAAGNTIYF	TGTGCCAGCAGCTTTCAACAGGGGGCAGCTGGAAACACCATATATTTT
few	TRBV5-1	TRBD1	TRBJ1-1	CASSETGVGTTEAFF	TGCGCCAGCAGTGAAACAGGGGTGGGAACCACTGAAGCTTTCTTT
.	TRBV27	TRBD1	TRBJ2-7	CASRKTGGPYEQYF	TGTGCCAGCAGGAAGACAGGGGGCCCCTACGAGCAGTACTTC
.	TRBV28	TRBD1	TRBJ2-1	CASLTGANEQFF	TGTGCCAGCCTTACAGGGGCCAATGAGCAGTTCTTC
.	TRBV6-4	.	TRBJ2-6	CASSEVAGANVLTF	TGTGCCAGCTCGGAGGTGGCGGGGGCCAACGTCCTGACTTTC
once	TRBV5-5	.	TRBJ2-3	CASSFGLSTDTQYF	TGTGCCAGCAGCTTTGGCCTCTCCACAGATACGCAGTATTTT
.	TRBV10-3	.	TRBJ2-3	CAISERAASGGGPDTQYF	TGTGCCATCAGTGAGAGGGCGGCTAGCGGAGGGGGGCCAGATACGCAGTATTTT
.	TRBV28	.	TRBJ2-3	CASGAWDTQYF	TGTGCCAGCGGAGCGTGGGATACGCAGTATTTT
.	TRBV10-1	TRBD2	TRBJ2-1	CASIPSGGWEQFF	TGCGCCAGCATCCCTAGCGGGGGGTGGGAGCAGTTCTTC
.	TRBV18	.	TRBJ2-7	CASSPGTSPYEQYF	TGTGCCAGCTCACCTGGGACTTCCCCCTACGAGCAGTACTTC
.	TRBV25-1	TRBD2	TRBJ2-7	CASSSHGLAGGREQYF	TGTGCCAGCAGTTCCCATGGCCTAGCGGGAGGGCGGGAGCAGTACTTC
.	TRBV28	TRBD1	TRBJ1-2	CASSPGTVVNYGYTF	TGTGCCAGCAGTCCTGGGACAGTAGTTAACTATGGCTACACCTTC
few	TRBV10-1	TRBD1	TRBJ2-3	CASSAAGQGFTDTQYF	TGCGCCAGCAGTGCGGCAGGACAGGGGTTTACAGATACGCAGTATTTT
.	TRBV19	TRBD2	TRBJ2-1	CASSAGGLQFF	TGTGCCAGTAGTGCGGGAGGGCTGCAGTTCTTC
.	TRBV28	TRBD2	TRBJ2-3	CASSPPGTSVFTQYF	TGTGCCAGCAGTCCCCCCGGGACTAGCGTGTTTACGCAGTATTTT
few	TRBV5-3	TRBD2	TRBJ2-1	CARSRTSGRLEQFF	TGTGCCAGAAGCCGGACTAGCGGGAGACTTGAGCAGTTCTTC
.	TRBV4-2	TRBD2	TRBJ2-7	CASSGGLAGAYEQYF	TGTGCCAGCAGTGGGGGACTAGCGGGGGCCTACGAGCAGTACTTC
.	TRBV6-1	.	TRBJ2-5	CASRFPGGGTQYF	TGTGCCAGCAGATTCCCTGGGGGAGGCACCCAGTACTTC
.	TRBV7-9	TRBD1	TRBJ1-2	CASSLQSAGGSGYTF	TGTGCCAGCAGCTTACAATCCGCAGGGGGCTCTGGCTACACCTTC
.	TRBV18	TRBD1	TRBJ2-1	CASSPGDRVNNEQFF	TGTGCCAGCTCACCGGGGGACAGGGTCAACAATGAGCAGTTCTTC
.	TRBV11-2	TRBD1	TRBJ2-7	CASSLAGTGGPEQYF	TGTGCCAGCAGCTTAGCCGGGACAGGGGGACCCGAGCAGTACTTC
.	TRBV5-1	TRBD2	TRBJ2-7	CASSFPLAGEQYF	TGCGCCAGCAGCTTCCCCCTAGCGGGCGAGCAGTACTTC
.	TRBV7-9	TRBD1	TRBJ2-2	CASSTRDSSGTGELFF	TGTGCCAGCAGCACTAGGGACAGTTCGGGCACCGGGGAGCTGTTTTTT
.	TRBV6-1	.	TRBJ1-5	CASRQTGSNQPQHF	TGTGCCAGCAGACAGACAGGAAGCAATCAGCCCCAGCATTTT
few	TRBV28	.	TRBJ1-2	CASRKAYGYTF	TGTGCCAGCAGGAAAGCCTATGGCTACACCTTC
.	TRBV7-7	.	TRBJ2-5	CASSLWSGEGETQYF	TGTGCCAGCAGCTTATGGTCGGGAGAGGGAGAGACCCAGTACTTC
.	TRBV28	TRBD2	TRBJ2-1	CAIQSNRAGGRNEQFF	TGTGCCATTCAATCGAATAGGGCGGGAGGGCGGAATGAGCAGTTCTTC
.	TRBV6-1	.	TRBJ2-7	CASSSGSGSYEQYF	TGTGCCAGCAGTTCAGGGTCCGGATCCTACGAGCAGTACTTC
.	TRBV7-9	TRBD2	TRBJ2-7	CASSLVSSGRYEQYF	TGTGCCAGCAGCTTAGTGTCTAGCGGTAGGTACGAGCAGTACTTC
few	TRBV5-6	.	TRBJ2-7	CASSPMTESSYEQYF	TGTGCCAGCAGCCCGATGACAGAAAGCTCCTACGAGCAGTACTTC
.	TRBV6-4	.	TRBJ2-3	CASSGGSLDGTDTQYF	TGTGCCAGCAGTGGCGGGTCGCTCGATGGCACAGATACGCAGTATTTT
once	TRBV9	.	TRBJ1-1	CASSVVGGSEAFF	TGTGCCAGCAGCGTAGTAGGAGGGAGTGAAGCTTTCTTT
.	TRBV2	.	TRBJ2-3	CASKTSRADTQYF	TGTGCCAGCAAAACTAGTCGAGCAGATACGCAGTATTTT
.	TRBV6-5	.	TRBJ1-2	CASSYGGRGYTF	TGTGCCAGCAGTTACGGGGGGAGGGGCTACACCTTC
.	TRBV5-6	.	TRBJ1-2	CASSFRGQASGYTF	TGTGCCAGCAGCTTCCGGGGACAAGCGAGTGGCTACACCTTC
.	TRBV2	.	TRBJ2-1	CASSFLGYEQFF	TGTGCCAGCAGTTTCCTAGGCTATGAGCAGTTCTTC